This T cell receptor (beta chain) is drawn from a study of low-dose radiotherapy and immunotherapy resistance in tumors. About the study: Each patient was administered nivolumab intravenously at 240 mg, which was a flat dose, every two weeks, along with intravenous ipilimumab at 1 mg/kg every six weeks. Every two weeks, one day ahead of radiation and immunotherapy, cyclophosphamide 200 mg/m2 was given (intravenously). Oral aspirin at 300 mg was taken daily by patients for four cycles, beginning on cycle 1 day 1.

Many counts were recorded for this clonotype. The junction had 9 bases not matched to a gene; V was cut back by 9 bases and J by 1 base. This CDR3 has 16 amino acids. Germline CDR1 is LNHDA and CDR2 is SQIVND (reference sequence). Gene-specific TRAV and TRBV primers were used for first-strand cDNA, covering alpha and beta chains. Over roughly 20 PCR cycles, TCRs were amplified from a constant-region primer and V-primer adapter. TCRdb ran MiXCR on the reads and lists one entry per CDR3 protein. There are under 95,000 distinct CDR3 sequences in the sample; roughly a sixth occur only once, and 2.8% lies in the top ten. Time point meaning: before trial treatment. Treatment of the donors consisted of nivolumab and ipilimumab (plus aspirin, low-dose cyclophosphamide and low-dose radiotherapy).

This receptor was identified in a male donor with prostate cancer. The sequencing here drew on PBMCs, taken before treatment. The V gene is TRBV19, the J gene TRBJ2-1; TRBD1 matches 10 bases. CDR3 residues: CASRQGGQGSYNEQFF. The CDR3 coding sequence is TGTGCCAGCCGTCAGGGGGGACAGGGGTCCTACAATGAGCAGTTCTTC.